This T cell receptor beta chain stems from a study of blood T cells in healthy people across ages. Germline values: CDR1 KGHDR, CDR2 SFDVKD. The CDR3 spans 13 residues. V was shortened by 5 bases and J by 4 bases, with 8 bases between the two germline ends. The second PCR ran about 6 to 12 cycles with a sample-barcoded 5' primer and J-beta primers. TCRdb reanalysed the 5' RACE reads using MiXCR and keeps one entry per CDR3 protein. The sample contains 780,000 or so distinct CDR3 sequences, about 48% of which appear only once. V usage is TRBV24-1 and J usage is TRBJ1-5, with a weak D call TRBD1 (5 bases). The TCR was taken from a man older than 75 in good health. Sequencing was performed on blood. CDR3 sequence (DNA): TGTGCCACCAGTGGCCGACAGAATCAGCCCCAGCATTTT. Protein: CATSGRQNQPQHF.